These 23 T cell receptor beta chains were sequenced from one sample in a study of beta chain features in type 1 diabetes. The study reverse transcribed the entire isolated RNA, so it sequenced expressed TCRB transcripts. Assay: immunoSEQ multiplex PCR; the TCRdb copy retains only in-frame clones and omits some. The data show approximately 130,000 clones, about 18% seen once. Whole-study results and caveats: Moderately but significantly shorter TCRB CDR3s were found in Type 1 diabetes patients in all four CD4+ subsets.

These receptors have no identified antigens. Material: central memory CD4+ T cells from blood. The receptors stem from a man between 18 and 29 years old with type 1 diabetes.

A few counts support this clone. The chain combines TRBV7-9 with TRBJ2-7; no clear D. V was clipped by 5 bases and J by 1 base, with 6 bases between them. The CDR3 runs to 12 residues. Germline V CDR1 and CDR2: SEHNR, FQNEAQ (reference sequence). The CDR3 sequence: CASSQRSYEQYF. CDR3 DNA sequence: TGTGCCAGCAGCCAGAGATCCTACGAGCAGTACTTC.

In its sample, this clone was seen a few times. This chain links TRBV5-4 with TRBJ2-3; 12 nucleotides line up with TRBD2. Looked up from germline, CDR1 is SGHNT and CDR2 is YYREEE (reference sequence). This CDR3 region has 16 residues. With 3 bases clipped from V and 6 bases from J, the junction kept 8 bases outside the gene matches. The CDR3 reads CASSWASGGAYDTQYF. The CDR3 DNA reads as TGTGCCAGCAGCTGGGCTAGCGGGGGGGCATACGATACGCAGTATTTT.

The CDR3 DNA is TGCGCCAGCAGCCAAGATCGGTCACCAAATGGCTACACCTTC. Translated, it gives CASSQDRSPNGYTF. The chain combines TRBV4-3 with TRBJ1-2; D is unresolved. The germline V and J ends were trimmed by 0 bases and 6 bases, with 11 bases remaining between them. Per the germline V gene, CDR1 is LGHNA and CDR2 is YSLEER. The CDR3 loop spans 14 amino acids.

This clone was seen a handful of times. Here the CDR3 reads CASSLGLAGETDTQYF. The CDR3 DNA reads as TGTGCCAGCAGCTTGGGACTAGCGGGGGAAACAGATACGCAGTATTTT. The rearrangement links TRBV7-9 to TRBJ2-3; 14 nucleotides align to TRBD2. This CDR3 is 16 amino acids long. Germline CDR1 is SEHNR and CDR2 is FQNEAQ (reference sequence). With 3 bases clipped from V and 3 bases from J, the junction kept 2 bases outside the gene matches.

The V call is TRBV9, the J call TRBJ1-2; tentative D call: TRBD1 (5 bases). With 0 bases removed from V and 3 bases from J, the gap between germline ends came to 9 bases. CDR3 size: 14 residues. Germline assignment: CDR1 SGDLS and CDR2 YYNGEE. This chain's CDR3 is CASSVGATDYGYTF. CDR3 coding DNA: TGTGCCAGCAGCGTAGGAGCGACAGACTATGGCTACACCTTC.

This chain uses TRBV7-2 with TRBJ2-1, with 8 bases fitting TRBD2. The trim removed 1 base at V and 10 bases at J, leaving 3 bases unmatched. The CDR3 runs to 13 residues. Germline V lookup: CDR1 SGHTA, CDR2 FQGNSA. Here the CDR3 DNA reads TGTGCCAGCAGCTTAGTACTAGCGGACGAGCAGTTCTTC. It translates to CASSLVLADEQFF.

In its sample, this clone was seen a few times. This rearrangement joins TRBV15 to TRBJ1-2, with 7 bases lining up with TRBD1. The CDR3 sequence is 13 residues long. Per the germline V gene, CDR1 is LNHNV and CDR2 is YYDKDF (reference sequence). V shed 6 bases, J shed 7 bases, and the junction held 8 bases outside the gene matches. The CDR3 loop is CATRATGVAGYTF. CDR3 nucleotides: TGTGCCACCAGGGCTACAGGGGTAGCTGGCTACACCTTC.

The CDR3 nucleotides are TGTGCCAGCAGCTTAGCAGGGGGCCACGAGCAGTACTTC. Its translation: CASSLAGGHEQYF. The rearrangement links TRBV11-3 to TRBJ2-7; 8 bases agree with TRBD1. Trimming cost V 1 base and J 5 bases; bases outside gene matches: 1. Germline V gene lookup returns CDR1 SGHNT and CDR2 YENEEA. This CDR3 spans 13 amino acids.

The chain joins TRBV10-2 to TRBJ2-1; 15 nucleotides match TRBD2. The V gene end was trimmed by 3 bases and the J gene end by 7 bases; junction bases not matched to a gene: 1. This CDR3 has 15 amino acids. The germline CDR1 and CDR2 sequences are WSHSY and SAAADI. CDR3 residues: CASSEGTSGRNEQFF. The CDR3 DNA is TGCGCCAGCAGTGAAGGGACTAGCGGGAGGAATGAGCAGTTCTTC.

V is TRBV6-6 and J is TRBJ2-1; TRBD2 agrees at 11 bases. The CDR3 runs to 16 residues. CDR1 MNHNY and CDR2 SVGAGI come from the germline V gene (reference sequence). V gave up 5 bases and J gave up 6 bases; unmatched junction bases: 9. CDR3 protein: CASSPRLAGFSNEQFF. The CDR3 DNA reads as TGTGCCAGCAGTCCTCGACTAGCGGGATTCTCCAATGAGCAGTTCTTC.

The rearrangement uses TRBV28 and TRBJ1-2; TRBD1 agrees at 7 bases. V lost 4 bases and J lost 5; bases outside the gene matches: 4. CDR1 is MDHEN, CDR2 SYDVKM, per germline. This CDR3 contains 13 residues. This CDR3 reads CASSSGQNYGYTF. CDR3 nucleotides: TGTGCCAGCAGTTCGGGACAGAATTATGGCTACACCTTC.

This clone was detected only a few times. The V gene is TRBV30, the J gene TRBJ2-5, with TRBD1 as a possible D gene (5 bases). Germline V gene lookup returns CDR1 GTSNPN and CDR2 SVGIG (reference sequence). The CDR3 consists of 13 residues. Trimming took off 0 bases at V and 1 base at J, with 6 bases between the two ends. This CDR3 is CAWSVRVQETQYF. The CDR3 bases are TGTGCCTGGAGTGTCAGGGTCCAAGAGACCCAGTACTTC.

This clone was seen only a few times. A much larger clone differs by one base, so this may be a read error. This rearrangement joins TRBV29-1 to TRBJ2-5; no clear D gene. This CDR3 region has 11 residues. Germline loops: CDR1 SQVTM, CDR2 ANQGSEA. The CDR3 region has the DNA TGCAGTGCCAGGCCCCTGGAGACCCAGTACTTC. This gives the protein CSARPLETQYF.

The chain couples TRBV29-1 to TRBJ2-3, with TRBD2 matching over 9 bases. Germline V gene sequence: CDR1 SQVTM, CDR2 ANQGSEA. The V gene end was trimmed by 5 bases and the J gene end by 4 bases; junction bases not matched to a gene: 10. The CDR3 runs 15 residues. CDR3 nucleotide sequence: TGCAGCGTTACCCTTAGCGGGGGCAGGGCAGATACGCAGTATTTT. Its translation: CSVTLSGGRADTQYF.

The CDR3 DNA follows: TGTGCCAGCAGACCCCCTAGTGGTATGGCGGGAGGCAATGAGCAGTTCTTC. Translating it yields CASRPPSGMAGGNEQFF. The V and J genes are TRBV28 and TRBJ2-1, with 8 bases aligning to TRBD2. The CDR3 is 17 residues long. V shed 6 bases, J shed 6 bases, and the junction held 16 bases outside the gene matches. The germline CDR1 and CDR2 sequences are MDHEN and SYDVKM. The full variable domain, with the rest looked up from reference TRBV28 and TRBJ2-1, is DVKVTQSSRYLVKRTGEKVFLECVQDMDHENMFWYRQDPGLGLRLIYFSYDVKMKEKGDIPEGYSVSREKKERFSLILESASTNQTSMYLCASRPPSGMAGGNEQFFGPGTRLTVL.

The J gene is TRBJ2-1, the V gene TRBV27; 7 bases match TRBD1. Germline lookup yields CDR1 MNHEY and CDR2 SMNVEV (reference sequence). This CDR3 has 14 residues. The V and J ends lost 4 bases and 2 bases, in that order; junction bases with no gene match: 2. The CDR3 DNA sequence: TGTGCCAGCAGTTCCCAGGGGGCCTACAATGAGCAGTTCTTC. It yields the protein CASSSQGAYNEQFF.

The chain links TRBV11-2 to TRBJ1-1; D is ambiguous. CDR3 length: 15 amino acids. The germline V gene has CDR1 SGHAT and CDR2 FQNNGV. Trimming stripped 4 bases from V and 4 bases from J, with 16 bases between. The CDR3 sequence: CASSSGVQRGTEAFF. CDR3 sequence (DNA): TGTGCCAGCAGCTCCGGGGTCCAACGGGGCACTGAAGCTTTCTTT.

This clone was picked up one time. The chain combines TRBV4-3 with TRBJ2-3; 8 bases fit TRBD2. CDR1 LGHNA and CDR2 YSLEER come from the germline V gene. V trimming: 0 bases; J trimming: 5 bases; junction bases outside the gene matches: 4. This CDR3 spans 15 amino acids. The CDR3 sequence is CASSQERGVIDTQYF. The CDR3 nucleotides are TGCGCCAGCAGCCAAGAGCGGGGGGTTATAGATACGCAGTATTTT.

The CDR3 is CASSKGQGYEKLFF. The CDR3 coding sequence is TGTGCCAGCAGCAAGGGACAGGGGTATGAAAAACTGTTTTTT. The V call is TRBV9, the J call TRBJ1-4; 10 bases align to TRBD1. This CDR3 region has 14 residues. Germline lookup yields CDR1 SGDLS and CDR2 YYNGEE. V lost 4 bases to trimming and J lost 6 bases; unmatched junction nucleotides: 3.

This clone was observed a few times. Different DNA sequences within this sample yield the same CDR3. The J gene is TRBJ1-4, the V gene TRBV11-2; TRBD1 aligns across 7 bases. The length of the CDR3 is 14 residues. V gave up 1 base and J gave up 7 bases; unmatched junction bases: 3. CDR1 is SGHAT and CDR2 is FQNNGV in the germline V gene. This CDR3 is CASSLGQGAEKLFF. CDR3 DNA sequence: TGTGCCAGCAGCTTAGGACAGGGTGCTGAAAAACTGTTTTTT.

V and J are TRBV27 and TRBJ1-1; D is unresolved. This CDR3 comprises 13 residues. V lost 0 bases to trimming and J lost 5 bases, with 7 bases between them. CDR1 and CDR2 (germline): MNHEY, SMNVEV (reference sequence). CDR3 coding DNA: TGTGCCAGCAGTTTATCGGCGGGAACTGAAGCTTTCTTT. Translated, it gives CASSLSAGTEAFF.

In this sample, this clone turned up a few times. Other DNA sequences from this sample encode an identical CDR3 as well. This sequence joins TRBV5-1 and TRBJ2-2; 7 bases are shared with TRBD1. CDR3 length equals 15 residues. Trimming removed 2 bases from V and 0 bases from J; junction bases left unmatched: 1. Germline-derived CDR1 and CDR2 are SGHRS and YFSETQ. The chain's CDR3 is CASSFGTANTGELFF. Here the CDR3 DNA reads TGCGCCAGCAGCTTCGGGACAGCGAACACCGGGGAGCTGTTTTTT.

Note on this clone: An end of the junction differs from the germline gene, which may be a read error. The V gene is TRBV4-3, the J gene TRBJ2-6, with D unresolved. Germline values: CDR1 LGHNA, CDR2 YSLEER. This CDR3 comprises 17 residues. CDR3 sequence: CAGSPRLGSSGANVLTF. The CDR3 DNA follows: TGCGCCGGCAGCCCCCGTCTGGGATCGAGTGGGGCCAACGTCCTGACTTTC.